This T cell receptor beta chain originates from a study of OX40 agonist ivuxolimab in advanced cancers. Across the whole study: An agonistic human IgG2 monoclonal antibody against OX40 (CD134) was given. A mean age of approximately 58 years, range about 20 to 79, was recorded, and more than 80% were male.

Study findings and constraints: In the 0.1-3.0 mg/kg groups, partial responders showed among the lowest expansion.

Method: immunoSEQ multiplex PCR; TCRdb's copy keeps in-frame clones and lacks some. The sample holds tens of thousands of clones; 85% are singletons and the top ten take 0.53%. As concerns this clone: Its antigen is undetermined.

Blood specimens came from baseline, cycle 4 day 1, and cycle 7 day 1. There are 13 residues in the CDR3. With 6 bases removed from V and 9 bases from J, the gap between germline ends came to 15 bases. Germline-derived CDR1 and CDR2 are MNHNY and SVGAGI (reference sequence). The sequence came from an adult with an advanced solid tumor such as melanoma, head and neck, liver or kidney cancer. The V and J genes are TRBV6-6 and TRBJ1-5, with unresolved D. The specimen comprised CD4+ or CD8+ T cells sorted from blood, sampled in a trial of the OX40 agonist ivuxolimab. CDR3 sequence reads: CASSPQDYGPQHF. DNA for the CDR3: TGTGCCAGCAGCCCCCAAGATTATGGGCCCCAGCATTTT.